This T cell receptor beta chain came from a study of follicular helper T cells after annual influenza vaccination. The time point denotes: 2015-2016 season, pre-vaccination. Sequenced by immunoSEQ multiplex PCR; TCRdb stores in-frame clones only, minus some. Of around 1,300 clones detected, 70% to 90% appear once; the ten largest clones hold 2.1%. Study-wide results and limits: Yearly vaccinations repeatedly recalled conserved clonotypes in ICOS+CD38+ cTfh.

Germline loops: CDR1 MDHEN, CDR2 SYDVKM. The CDR3 has 14 amino acids. V shed 3 bases and J 5 bases; nucleotides not matched to a gene: 6. In regard to this clone: Its specificity is unknown.

The chain is built from TRBV28 and TRBJ1-1; TRBD1 aligns across 7 bases. The starting material was CXCR5+ CD38+ circulating T follicular helper cells from blood, obtained on the day of influenza vaccination. Subset here: circulating Tfh, non-naive CD4+CXCR5+PD-1+ (ICOS+CD38+ or ICOS-CD38-). This receptor was taken from an adult who received the influenza vaccine. The CDR3, as DNA: TGTGCCAGCAGTTTGGCAGGGGGGGAAACTGAAGCTTTCTTT. It encodes CASSLAGGETEAFF.